Below, 10 T cell receptor beta chains from the same sample are listed, as sequenced in a study of T cells in Graves' hyperthyroidism and ophthalmopathy. Template material for amplifying TCR beta CDR3 regions consisted of RNA transcripts. The study used the HTBI primer set for a first-round RT-PCR of the TCR CDR3. TCRdb analysed the multiplex PCR reads with MiXCR anew, one entry per CDR3 protein. The repertoire holds roughly 180,000 distinct CDR3 sequences, with roughly 9.4% as singletons. Material: blood. Every receptor here comes from a woman aged 18-29 years with Graves' hyperthyroidism that later progressed to Graves' ophthalmopathy.

This clonotype was picked up many times. This rearrangement joins TRBV2 to TRBJ1-4; TRBD1 might be the D (5 bases). This CDR3 region has 15 residues. In germline, CDR1 is SNHLY, CDR2 FYNNEI. The V gene lost 3 bases and the J gene lost 8 bases, with 16 bases spanning the gap. This chain's CDR3 is CASSEFWQGNEKLFF. The CDR3 DNA reads as TGTGCCAGCAGTGAGTTTTGGCAGGGCAACGAAAAACTGTTTTTT. The entire variable domain, with the rest obtained from reference TRBV2 and TRBJ1-4, is as follows: EPEVTQTPSHQVTQMGQEVILRCVPISNHLYFYWYRQILGQKVEFLVSFYNNEISEKSEIFDDQFSVERPDGSNFTLKIRSTKLEDSAMYFCASSEFWQGNEKLFFGSGTQLSVL.

The chain combines TRBV3-1 with TRBJ2-2; 12 positions agree with TRBD2. The CDR3 has 18 amino acids. Germline lookup yields CDR1 LGHDT and CDR2 YNNKEL (reference sequence). The V segment lost 4 bases and the J segment 3 bases; nucleotides outside the gene matches: 9. DNA of the CDR3: TGTGCCAGCAGCCCTCGGACTAGCGGGGCATCCCACACCGGGGAGCTGTTTTTT. Protein sequence: CASSPRTSGASHTGELFF.

This clonotype showed up just a few times. A much larger clonotype is one base distant, so this may be a read error. The chain employs TRBV7-8 and TRBJ2-5; no clear D gene. This CDR3 is built from 13 residues. Per germline, CDR1 SGHVS and CDR2 FQNEAQ. Trimming removed 8 bases at V and 4 bases at J, with 14 bases between. CDR3 in amino acids: CASGITSPETQYF. In DNA form, the CDR3 reads TGTGCCAGCGGCATTACTTCTCCAGAGACCCAGTACTTC.

This clonotype was detected many times. V and J are TRBV24-1 and TRBJ2-3; D gene ambiguous. Per germline, CDR1 KGHDR and CDR2 SFDVKD. This CDR3 has 14 amino acids. Trimming shortened V by 3 bases and J by 2 bases, and 8 bases separated the two germline ends. The CDR3 here is CATSDEVLTDTQYF. CDR3 nucleotide sequence: TGTGCCACCAGTGATGAAGTCCTCACAGATACGCAGTATTTT.

This clonotype was counted many times. The rearrangement joins TRBV20-1 to TRBJ1-1; D unclear. The V end lost 3 bases, the J end lost 2 bases, and 10 bases lay between the germline ends. The CDR3 loop spans 13 amino acids. Germline assignment: CDR1 DFQATT and CDR2 SNEGSKA (reference sequence). CDR3 region: CSARRAGNTEAFF. CDR3 nucleotide sequence: TGCAGTGCTAGGAGAGCAGGAAACACTGAAGCTTTCTTT.

This clonotype turned up a few times. This chain uses TRBV4-1 with TRBJ2-1; the D gene is possibly TRBD1 (6 bases). The CDR3 consists of 13 residues. Germline V lookup: CDR1 MGHRA, CDR2 YSYEKL. Between the trimmed V and J ends, which lost 2 bases and 8 bases, there was a span of 10 bases. The CDR3 nucleotides are TGCGCCAGCAGCCAACAGGGGCAGGATGAGCAGTTCTTC. It specifies CASSQQGQDEQFF.

This clonotype was counted ten times or more. The chain joins TRBV28 to TRBJ2-7, with D unresolved. The ends were cut back, 5 bases at V and 0 bases at J, with 11 bases in the middle. The germline V gene has CDR1 MDHEN and CDR2 SYDVKM. The CDR3 spans 14 residues. CDR3 protein: CASSTTQYSYEQYF. CDR3 sequence (DNA): TGTGCCAGCAGTACGACACAGTACTCCTACGAGCAGTACTTC.

At least ten counts were recorded for this clonotype. This sequence joins TRBV11-2 and TRBJ2-3, with 8 bases matching TRBD2. Germline V gives CDR1 SGHAT, CDR2 FQNNGV. The V segment lost 0 bases and the J segment 4 bases; nucleotides outside the gene matches: 9. The CDR3 loop spans 17 amino acids. The CDR3 DNA is TGTGCCAGCAGCTTAGAAATAGCGGGAAGGGGCGCAGATACGCAGTATTTT. It specifies CASSLEIAGRGADTQYF.

This clonotype has ten or more counts. The genes are TRBV5-1 and TRBJ1-2; TRBD1 aligns across 8 bases. J lost 8 bases, V lost 1 base, and 7 bases had no gene match. Germline CDR1 SGHRS, CDR2 YFSETQ. There are 14 residues in the CDR3. The CDR3 protein is CASSLTGQGGGYTF. Written as DNA, the CDR3 is TGCGCCAGCAGCTTGACCGGACAGGGAGGCGGCTACACCTTC.

In this sample, this clonotype turned up many times. This chain joins TRBV6-1 and TRBJ2-7; TRBD2 might be the D (6 bases). CDR1 is MNHNS, CDR2 SASEGT, per germline. V lost 1 base, J lost 0 bases, and 13 bases lay in between. The CDR3 is 16 amino acids. The CDR3 region has the DNA TGTGCCAGCAGTGAAGGGCCGACTAGAGTCTCCTACGAGCAGTACTTC. It is translated as CASSEGPTRVSYEQYF.